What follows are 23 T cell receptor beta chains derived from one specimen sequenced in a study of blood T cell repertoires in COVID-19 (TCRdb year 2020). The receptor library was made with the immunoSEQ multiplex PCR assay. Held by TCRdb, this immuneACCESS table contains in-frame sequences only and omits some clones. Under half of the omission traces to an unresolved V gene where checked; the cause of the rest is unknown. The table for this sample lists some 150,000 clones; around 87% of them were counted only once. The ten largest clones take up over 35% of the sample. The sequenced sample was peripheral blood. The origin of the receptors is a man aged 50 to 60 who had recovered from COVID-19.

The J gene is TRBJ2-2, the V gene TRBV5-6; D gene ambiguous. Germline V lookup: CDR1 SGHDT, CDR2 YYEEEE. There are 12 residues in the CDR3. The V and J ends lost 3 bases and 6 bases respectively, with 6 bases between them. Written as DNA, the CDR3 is TGTGCCAGCAGCTATTATTCCGGGGAGCTGTTTTTT. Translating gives CASSYYSGELFF. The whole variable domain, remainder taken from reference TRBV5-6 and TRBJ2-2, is DAGVTQSPTHLIKTRGQQVTLRCSPKSGHDTVSWYQQALGQGPQFIFQYYEEEERQRGNFPDRFSGHQFPNYSSELNVNALLLGDSALYLCASSYYSGELFFGEGSRLTVL.

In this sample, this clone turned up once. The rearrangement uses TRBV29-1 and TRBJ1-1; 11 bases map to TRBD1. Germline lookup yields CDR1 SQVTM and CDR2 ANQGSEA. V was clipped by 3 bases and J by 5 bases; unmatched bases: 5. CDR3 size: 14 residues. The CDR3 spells CSVDGQGASTEAFF. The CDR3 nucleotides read TGCAGCGTTGACGGACAGGGGGCTTCTACTGAAGCTTTCTTT.

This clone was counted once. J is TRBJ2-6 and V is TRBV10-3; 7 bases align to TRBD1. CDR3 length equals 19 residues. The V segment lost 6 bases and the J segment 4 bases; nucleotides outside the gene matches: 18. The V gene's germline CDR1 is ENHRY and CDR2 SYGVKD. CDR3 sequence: CAIRPRDREGESGANVLTF. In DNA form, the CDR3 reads TGTGCCATCAGACCTCGCGACAGGGAAGGGGAATCGGGGGCCAACGTCCTGACTTTC.

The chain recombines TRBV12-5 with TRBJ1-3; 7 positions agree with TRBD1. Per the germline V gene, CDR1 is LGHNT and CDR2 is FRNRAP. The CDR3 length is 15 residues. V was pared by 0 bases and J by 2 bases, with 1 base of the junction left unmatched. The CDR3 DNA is TGTGCTAGTGGTTTGGTTAGGGGGCCTGGAAACACCATATATTTT. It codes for CASGLVRGPGNTIYF.

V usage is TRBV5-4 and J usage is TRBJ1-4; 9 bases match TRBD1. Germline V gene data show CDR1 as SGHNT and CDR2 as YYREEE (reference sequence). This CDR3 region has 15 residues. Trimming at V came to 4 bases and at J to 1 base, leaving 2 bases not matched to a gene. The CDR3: CASSTGQGTNEKLFF. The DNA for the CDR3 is TGTGCCAGCAGCACGGGACAGGGAACTAATGAAAAACTGTTTTTT.

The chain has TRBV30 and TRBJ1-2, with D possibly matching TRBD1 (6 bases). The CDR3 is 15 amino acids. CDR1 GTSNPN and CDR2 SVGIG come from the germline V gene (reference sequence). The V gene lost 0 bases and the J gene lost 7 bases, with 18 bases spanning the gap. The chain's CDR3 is CAWSVMGRGSGGYTF. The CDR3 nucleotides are TGTGCCTGGAGTGTAATGGGCAGGGGTAGTGGTGGCTACACCTTC.

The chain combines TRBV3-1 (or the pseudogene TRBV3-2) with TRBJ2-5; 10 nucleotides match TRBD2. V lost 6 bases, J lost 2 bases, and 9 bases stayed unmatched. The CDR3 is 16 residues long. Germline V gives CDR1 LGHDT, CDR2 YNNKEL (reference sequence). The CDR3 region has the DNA TGTGCCAGCAGTCGAAGACTAGCGGGCATGCAAGAGACCCAGTACTTC. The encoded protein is CASSRRLAGMQETQYF.

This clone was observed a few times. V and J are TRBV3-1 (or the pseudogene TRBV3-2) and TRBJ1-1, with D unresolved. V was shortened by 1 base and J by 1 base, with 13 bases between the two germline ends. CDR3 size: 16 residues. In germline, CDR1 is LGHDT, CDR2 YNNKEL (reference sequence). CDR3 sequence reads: CASSQVLTAKNTEAFF. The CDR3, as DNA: TGTGCCAGCAGCCAAGTGCTAACAGCCAAGAACACTGAAGCTTTCTTT.

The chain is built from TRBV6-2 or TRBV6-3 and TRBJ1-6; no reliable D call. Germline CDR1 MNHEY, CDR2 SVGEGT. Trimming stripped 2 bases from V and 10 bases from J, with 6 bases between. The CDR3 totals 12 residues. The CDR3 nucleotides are TGTGCCAGCAGTTACGAGGCCTCACCCCTCCACTTT. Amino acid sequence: CASSYEASPLHF.

The CDR3 loop reads CATCSIGTGDGNQPQHF. The CDR3 coding sequence is TGTGCCACCTGCTCCATCGGGACAGGGGACGGCAATCAGCCCCAGCATTTT. The rearrangement uses TRBV24-1 and TRBJ1-5, with 10 bases lining up with TRBD1. With 9 bases clipped from V and 2 bases from J, the junction kept 12 bases outside the gene matches. CDR3 length: 17 amino acids. CDR1 is KGHDR and CDR2 is SFDVKD in the germline V gene.

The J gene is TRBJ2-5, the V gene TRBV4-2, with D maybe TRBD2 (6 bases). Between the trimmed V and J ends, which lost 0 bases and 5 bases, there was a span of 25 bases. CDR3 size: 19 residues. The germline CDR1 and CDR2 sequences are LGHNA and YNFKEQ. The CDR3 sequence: CASSQDPRVVADPFETQYF. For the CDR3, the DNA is TGTGCCAGCAGCCAAGACCCGAGGGTCGTAGCGGACCCGTTTGAGACCCAGTACTTC.

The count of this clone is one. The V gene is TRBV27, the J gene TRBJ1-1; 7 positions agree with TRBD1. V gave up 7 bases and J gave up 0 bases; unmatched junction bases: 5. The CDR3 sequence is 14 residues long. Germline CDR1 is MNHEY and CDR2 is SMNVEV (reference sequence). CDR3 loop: CASTKDRMNTEAFF. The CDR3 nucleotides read TGTGCCAGCACCAAGGACAGGATGAACACTGAAGCTTTCTTT.

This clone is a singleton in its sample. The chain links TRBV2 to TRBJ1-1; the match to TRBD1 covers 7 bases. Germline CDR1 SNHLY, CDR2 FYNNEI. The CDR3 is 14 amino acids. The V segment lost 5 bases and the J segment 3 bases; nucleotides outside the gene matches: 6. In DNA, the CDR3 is TGTGCCAGCAGTCAGGGGGTTGAGTACACTGAAGCTTTCTTT. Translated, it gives CASSQGVEYTEAFF.

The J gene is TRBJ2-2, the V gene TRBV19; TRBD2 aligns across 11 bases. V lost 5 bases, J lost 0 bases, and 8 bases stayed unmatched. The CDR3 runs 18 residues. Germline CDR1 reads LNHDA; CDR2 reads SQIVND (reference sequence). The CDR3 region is CASSPRTSGSPNTGELFF. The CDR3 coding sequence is TGTGCCAGTAGTCCACGGACTAGCGGGTCCCCGAACACCGGGGAGCTGTTTTTT.

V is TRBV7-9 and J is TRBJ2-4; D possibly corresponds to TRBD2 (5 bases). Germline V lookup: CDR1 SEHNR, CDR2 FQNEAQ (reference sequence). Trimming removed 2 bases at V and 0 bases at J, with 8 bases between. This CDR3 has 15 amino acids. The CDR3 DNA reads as TGTGCCAGCAGCTTAACCGGAGGAGCCAAAAACATTCAGTACTTC. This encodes CASSLTGGAKNIQYF.

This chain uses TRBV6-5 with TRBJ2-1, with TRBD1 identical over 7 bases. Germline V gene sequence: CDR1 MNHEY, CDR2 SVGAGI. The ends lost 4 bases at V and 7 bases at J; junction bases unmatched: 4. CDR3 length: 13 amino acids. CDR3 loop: CASSLTGSNEQFF. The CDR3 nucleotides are TGTGCCAGCAGTTTGACAGGGTCAAATGAGCAGTTCTTC.

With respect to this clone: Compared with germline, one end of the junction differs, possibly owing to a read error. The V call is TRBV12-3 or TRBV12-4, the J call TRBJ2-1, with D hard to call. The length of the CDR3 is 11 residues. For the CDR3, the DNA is TGTGCCAGCCTAAGCTACAATGAGCGGTTCTTC. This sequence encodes CASLSYNERFF.

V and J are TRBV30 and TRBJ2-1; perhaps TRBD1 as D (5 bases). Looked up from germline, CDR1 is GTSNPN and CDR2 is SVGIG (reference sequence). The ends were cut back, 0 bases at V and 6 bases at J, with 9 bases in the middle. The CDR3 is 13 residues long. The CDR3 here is CAWSVDSGNEQFF. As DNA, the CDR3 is TGTGCCTGGAGTGTAGACAGTGGCAATGAGCAGTTCTTC.

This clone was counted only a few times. CDR3: CASSLGTGWSLHF. The CDR3 bases are TGCGCCAGCAGCTTGGGGACAGGGTGGTCCCTCCACTTT. The chain carries TRBV5-1 and TRBJ1-6, with TRBD1 matching over 8 bases. CDR1 and CDR2 from the germline V gene are SGHRS and YFSETQ. The CDR3 has 13 residues. V gave up 0 bases and J gave up 14 bases; unmatched junction bases: 4.

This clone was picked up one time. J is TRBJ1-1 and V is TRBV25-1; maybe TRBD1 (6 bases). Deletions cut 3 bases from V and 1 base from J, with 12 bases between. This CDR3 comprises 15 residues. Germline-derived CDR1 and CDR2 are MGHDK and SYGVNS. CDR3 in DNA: TGTGCCAGCAGTGACCCCCAGGGGAGGAACACTGAAGCTTTCTTT. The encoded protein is CASSDPQGRNTEAFF.

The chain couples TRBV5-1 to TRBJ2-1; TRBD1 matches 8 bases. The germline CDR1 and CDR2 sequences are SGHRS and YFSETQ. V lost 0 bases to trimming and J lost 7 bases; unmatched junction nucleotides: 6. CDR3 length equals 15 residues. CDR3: CASSLGQGFRNEQFF. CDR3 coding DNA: TGCGCCAGCAGCTTGGGACAGGGGTTTAGGAATGAGCAGTTCTTC.

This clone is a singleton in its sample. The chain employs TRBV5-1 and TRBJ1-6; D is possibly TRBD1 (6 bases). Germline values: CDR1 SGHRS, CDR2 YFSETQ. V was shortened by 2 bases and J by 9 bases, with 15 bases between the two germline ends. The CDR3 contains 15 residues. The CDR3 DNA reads TGCGCCAGCAGCTTAAGGGCAGGGGAAAGTTCACCCCTCCACTTT. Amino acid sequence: CASSLRAGESSPLHF.

Here the CDR3 reads CASSLAGPNYGYTF. The CDR3 nucleotides read TGTGCCAGCAGTTTAGCAGGGCCTAACTATGGCTACACCTTC. The rearrangement joins TRBV27 to TRBJ1-2; a possible D gene is TRBD1 (5 bases). Germline V gives CDR1 MNHEY, CDR2 SMNVEV (reference sequence). V was cut by 2 bases and J by 0 bases, with 7 bases left in between. The CDR3 spans 14 residues.